Listed here is a single T cell receptor beta chain. The sample is drawn from a study of T cell changes during pregnancy in multiple sclerosis. Germline V gene data show CDR1 as MNHEY and CDR2 as SMNVEV (reference sequence). Deletions cut 0 bases from V and 3 bases from J, with 9 bases between. The CDR3 sequence is 14 residues long. Repertoires were generated with immunoSEQ multiplex PCR, while TCRdb's copy carries only in-frame clones and drops some. Seen here are approximately 94,000 clones, approximately 90% observed once, and the top ten hold 1.5% to 2.5%. The chain is built from TRBV27 and TRBJ2-7; D gene ambiguous. The input for sequencing was peripheral blood, taken after pregnancy. The source is a female donor with multiple sclerosis, enrolled in a pregnancy study. The CDR3 DNA reads TGTGCCAGCAGTTTATCGATCGGAGTCTACGAGCAGTACTTC. Translated, it gives CASSLSIGVYEQYF.